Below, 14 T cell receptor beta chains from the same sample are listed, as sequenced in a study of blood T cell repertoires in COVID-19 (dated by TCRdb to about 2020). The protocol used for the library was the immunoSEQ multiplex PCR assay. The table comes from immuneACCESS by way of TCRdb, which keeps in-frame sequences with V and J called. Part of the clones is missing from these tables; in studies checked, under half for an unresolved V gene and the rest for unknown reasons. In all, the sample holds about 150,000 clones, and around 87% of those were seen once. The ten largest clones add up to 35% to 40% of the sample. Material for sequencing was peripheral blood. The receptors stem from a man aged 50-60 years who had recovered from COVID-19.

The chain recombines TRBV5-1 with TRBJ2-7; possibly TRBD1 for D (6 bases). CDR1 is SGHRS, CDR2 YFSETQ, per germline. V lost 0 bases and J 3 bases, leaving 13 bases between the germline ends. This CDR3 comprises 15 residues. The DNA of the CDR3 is TGCGCCAGCAGCTTGGTGCAGGGGATGCGCTACGAGCAGTACTTC. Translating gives CASSLVQGMRYEQYF.

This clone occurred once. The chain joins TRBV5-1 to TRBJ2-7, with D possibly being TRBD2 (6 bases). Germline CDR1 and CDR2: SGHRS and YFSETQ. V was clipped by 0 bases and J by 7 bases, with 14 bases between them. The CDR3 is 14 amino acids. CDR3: CASSLVGSREEQYF. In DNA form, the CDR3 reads TGCGCCAGCAGCTTGGTCGGGTCGCGGGAAGAGCAGTACTTC.

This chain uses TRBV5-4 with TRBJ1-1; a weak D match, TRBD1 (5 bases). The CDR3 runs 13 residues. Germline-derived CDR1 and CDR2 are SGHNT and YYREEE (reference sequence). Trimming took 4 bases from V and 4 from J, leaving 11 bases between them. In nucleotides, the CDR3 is TGTGCCAGCAGCCGGGGGGGTCCCACTGAAGCTTTCTTT. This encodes CASSRGGPTEAFF.

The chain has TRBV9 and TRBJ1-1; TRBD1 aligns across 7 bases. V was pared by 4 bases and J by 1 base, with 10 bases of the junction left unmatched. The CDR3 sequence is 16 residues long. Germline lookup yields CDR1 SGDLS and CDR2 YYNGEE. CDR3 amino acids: CASSQRPGQRNTEAFF. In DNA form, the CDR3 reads TGTGCCAGCAGCCAACGGCCGGGACAGAGGAACACTGAAGCTTTCTTT.

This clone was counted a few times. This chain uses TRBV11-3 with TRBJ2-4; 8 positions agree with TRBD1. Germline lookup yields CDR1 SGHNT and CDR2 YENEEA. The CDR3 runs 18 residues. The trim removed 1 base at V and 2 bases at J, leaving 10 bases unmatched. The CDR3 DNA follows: TGTGCCAGCAGCTTAGGAACTGCAGGGGGCGCGTCCAAAAACATTCAGTACTTC. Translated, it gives CASSLGTAGGASKNIQYF.

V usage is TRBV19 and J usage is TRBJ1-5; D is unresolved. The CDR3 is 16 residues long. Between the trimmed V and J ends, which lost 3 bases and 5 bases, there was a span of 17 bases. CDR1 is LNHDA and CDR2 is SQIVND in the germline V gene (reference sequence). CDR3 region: CASSIVDTPSYQPQHF. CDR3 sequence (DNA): TGTGCCAGTAGTATTGTCGACACGCCATCGTATCAGCCCCAGCATTTT.

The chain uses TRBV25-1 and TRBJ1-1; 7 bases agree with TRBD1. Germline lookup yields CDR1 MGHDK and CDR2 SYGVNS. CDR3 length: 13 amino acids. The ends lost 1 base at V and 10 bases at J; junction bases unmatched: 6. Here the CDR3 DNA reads TGTGCCAGCAGTGAATGGGGGCGGGACAGAGCTTTCTTT. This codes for CASSEWGRDRAFF.

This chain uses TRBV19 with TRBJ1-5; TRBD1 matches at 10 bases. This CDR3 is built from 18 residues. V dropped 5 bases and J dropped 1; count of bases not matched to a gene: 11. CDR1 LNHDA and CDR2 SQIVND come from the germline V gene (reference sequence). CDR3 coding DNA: TGTGCCAGTAGTGCCTGGGACAGGGGTCTTGTGAGCAATCAGCCCCAGCATTTT. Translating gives CASSAWDRGLVSNQPQHF.

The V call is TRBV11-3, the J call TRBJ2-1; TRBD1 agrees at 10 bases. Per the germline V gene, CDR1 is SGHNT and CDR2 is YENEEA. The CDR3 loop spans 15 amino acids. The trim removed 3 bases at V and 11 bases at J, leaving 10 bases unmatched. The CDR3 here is CASSLGQGPVGKQFF. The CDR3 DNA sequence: TGTGCCAGCAGCTTGGGACAGGGGCCCGTGGGGAAGCAGTTCTTC.

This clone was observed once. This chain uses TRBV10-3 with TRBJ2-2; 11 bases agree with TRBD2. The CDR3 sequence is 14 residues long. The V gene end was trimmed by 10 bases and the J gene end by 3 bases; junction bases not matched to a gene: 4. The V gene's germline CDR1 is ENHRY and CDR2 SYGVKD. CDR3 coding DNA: TGTGCCAGTACTAGCGGGGGAGACACCGGGGAGCTGTTTTTT. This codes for CASTSGGDTGELFF.

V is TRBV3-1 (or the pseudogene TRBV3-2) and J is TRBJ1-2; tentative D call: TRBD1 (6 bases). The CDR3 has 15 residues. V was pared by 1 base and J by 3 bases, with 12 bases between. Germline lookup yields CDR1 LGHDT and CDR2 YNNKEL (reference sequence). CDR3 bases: TGTGCCAGCAGCCAAGTTCAGGGGTCCTACTATGGCTACACCTTC. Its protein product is CASSQVQGSYYGYTF.

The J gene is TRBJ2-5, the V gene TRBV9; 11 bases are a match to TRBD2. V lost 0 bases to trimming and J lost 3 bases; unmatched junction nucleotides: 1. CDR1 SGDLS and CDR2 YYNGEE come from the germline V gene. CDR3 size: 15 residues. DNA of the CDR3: TGTGCCAGCAGCGTAGATAGCGGGGGGGAAGAGACCCAGTACTTC. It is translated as CASSVDSGGEETQYF.

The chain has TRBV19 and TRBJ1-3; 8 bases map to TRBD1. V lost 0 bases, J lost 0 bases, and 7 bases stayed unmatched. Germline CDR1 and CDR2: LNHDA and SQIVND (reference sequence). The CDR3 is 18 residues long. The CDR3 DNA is TGTGCCAGTAGTATAGATTTCTGGACAGGGAACTCTGGAAACACCATATATTTT. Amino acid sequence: CASSIDFWTGNSGNTIYF.

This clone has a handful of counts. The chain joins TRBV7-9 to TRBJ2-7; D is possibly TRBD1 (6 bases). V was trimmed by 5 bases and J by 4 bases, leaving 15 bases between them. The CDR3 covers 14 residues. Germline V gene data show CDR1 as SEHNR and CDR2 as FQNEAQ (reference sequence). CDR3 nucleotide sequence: TGTGCCAGCAGCGCCAGACAGGTTTCGTACGAGCAGTACTTC. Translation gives CASSARQVSYEQYF.